The 18 T cell receptor beta chains below come from one sample, sequenced in a study of response to subunit inactivated influenza vaccine. Each CDR3 protein is one row after TCRdb ran MiXCR on the RT-PCR reads. The table records fewer than 800,000 distinct CDR3 sequences, less than 20% of them present only once. The sample here was PBMCs from blood, taken 11 to 12 days after vaccination. The receptors here all came from a man over 45 who received an inactivated influenza vaccine.

This clonotype was counted between two and nine times. The chain couples TRBV18 to TRBJ2-1, with unresolved D. The V gene's germline CDR1 is KGHSH and CDR2 LQKENI. This CDR3 spans 13 amino acids. The V end lost 0 bases, the J end lost 7 bases, and 7 bases lay between the germline ends. CDR3 protein: CASSPPMGNEQFF. DNA of the CDR3: TGTGCCAGCTCACCACCCATGGGAAATGAGCAGTTCTTC.

This chain joins TRBV7-2 and TRBJ2-7; maybe TRBD1 (5 bases). The CDR3 extends over 14 amino acids. The V end lost 0 bases, the J end lost 6 bases, and 12 bases lay between the germline ends. Looked up from germline, CDR1 is SGHTA and CDR2 is FQGNSA. The DNA of the CDR3 is TGTGCCAGCAGCTTAGCTCAGGGCAGAGGCGAGCAGTACTTC. Protein sequence: CASSLAQGRGEQYF. The full variable domain, with the rest looked up from reference TRBV7-2 and TRBJ2-7, is GAGVSQSPSNKVTEKGKDVELRCDPISGHTALYWYRQSLGQGLEFLIYFQGNSAPDKSGLPSDRFSAERTGGSVSTLTIQRTQQEDSAVYLCASSLAQGRGEQYFGPGTRLTVT.

The gene calls are TRBV12-3 or TRBV12-4 and TRBJ2-1; tentative D call: TRBD1 (6 bases). Trimming shortened V by 10 bases and J by 4 bases, and 20 bases separated the two germline ends. The CDR3 length is 15 residues. DNA for the CDR3: TGTGCCACCTCAAGAGGGGGTGATGCTTACAATGAGCAGTTCTTC. Residues: CATSRGGDAYNEQFF.

The chain is built from TRBV27 and TRBJ2-7; D is unclear. Trimming shortened V by 5 bases and J by 5 bases, and 16 bases separated the two germline ends. The CDR3 totals 14 residues. Germline CDR1 and CDR2: MNHEY and SMNVEV (reference sequence). DNA for the CDR3: TGTGCCAGCAGTCCGACCCTCACCGGCCACGAGCAGTACTTC. Its protein is CASSPTLTGHEQYF.

This clonotype was picked up a small number of times. The rearrangement uses TRBV7-9 and TRBJ1-6; D gene ambiguous. Trimming cost V 5 bases and J 5 bases, with 13 bases left between them. The CDR3 consists of 15 residues. Germline V gene lookup returns CDR1 SEHNR and CDR2 FQNEAQ (reference sequence). In nucleotides, the CDR3 is TGTGCCAGCAGCGCCTTAGATGGGAATAATTCACCCCTCCACTTT. It is translated as CASSALDGNNSPLHF.

In its sample, this clonotype was seen a few times. CDR3 DNA: TGTGCCATCAGGAGGGGGACAGCGGGACTAGCGGGGGCCCCTAACACAGATACGCAGTATTTT. It translates to CAIRRGTAGLAGAPNTDTQYF. The rearrangement uses TRBV10-3 and TRBJ2-3; 14 bases agree with TRBD2. J lost 2 bases, V lost 6 bases, and 19 bases had no gene match. CDR3 length: 21 amino acids. Germline CDR1 ENHRY, CDR2 SYGVKD.

The V gene is TRBV28, the J gene TRBJ1-5; D unclear. V was clipped by 1 base and J by 6 bases, with 10 bases between them. This CDR3 spans 14 amino acids. Germline lookup yields CDR1 MDHEN and CDR2 SYDVKM. As DNA, the CDR3 is TGTGCCAGCAGTTTATTCGGTTACGGTCAGCCCCAGCATTTT. Translation gives CASSLFGYGQPQHF.

This clonotype was detected a few times. J is TRBJ2-1 and V is TRBV3-1; D gene ambiguous. The length of the CDR3 is 16 residues. Trimming removed 1 base at V and 5 bases at J, with 15 bases between. Germline V lookup: CDR1 LGHDT, CDR2 YNNKEL (reference sequence). The CDR3 is CASSQAPKGLNNEQFF. CDR3 bases: TGTGCCAGCAGCCAAGCCCCGAAGGGATTAAACAATGAGCAGTTCTTC.

Ten or more counts support this clonotype. The V gene is TRBV10-3, the J gene TRBJ2-3; 8 bases are shared with TRBD2. The germline V gene encodes CDR1 ENHRY and CDR2 SYGVKD. The CDR3 sequence is 14 residues long. J gave up 3 bases and V 6 bases, and 5 bases lay outside the gene matches. The DNA for the CDR3 is TGTGCCATCAGACCCGGGACTAGAACAGATACGCAGTATTTT. Protein product: CAIRPGTRTDTQYF.

This chain links TRBV30 with TRBJ2-7, with a possible D match to TRBD1 (6 bases). The CDR3 length is 13 residues. Germline CDR1 GTSNPN, CDR2 SVGIG (reference sequence). Trimming took 2 bases from V and 6 from J, leaving 14 bases between them. The CDR3: CAWSRQGIGEQYF. Here the CDR3 DNA reads TGTGCCTGGAGTCGGCAGGGGATCGGCGAGCAGTACTTC.

The chain recombines TRBV3-1 with TRBJ2-3; D gene unclear. Deletions cut 0 bases from V and 4 bases from J, with 5 bases between. The CDR3 totals 13 residues. The V gene's germline CDR1 is LGHDT and CDR2 YNNKEL (reference sequence). The CDR3 DNA follows: TGTGCCAGCAGCCAAGATCAGTCAGATACGCAGTATTTT. This encodes CASSQDQSDTQYF.

This clonotype was seen only a few times. The J gene is TRBJ2-1, the V gene TRBV24-1; unclear D gene. Trimming stripped 4 bases from V and 8 bases from J, with 5 bases between. Germline CDR1 reads KGHDR; CDR2 reads SFDVKD. The CDR3 runs to 11 residues. The CDR3 sequence: CATSERDEQFF. The CDR3 nucleotides read TGTGCCACCAGTGAACGGGATGAGCAGTTCTTC.

V is TRBV5-6 and J is TRBJ1-3; D uncertain. Germline V gene data show CDR1 as SGHDT and CDR2 as YYEEEE. V gave up 4 bases and J gave up 0 bases, with 20 bases separating them. The CDR3 loop spans 18 amino acids. DNA of the CDR3: TGTGCCAGCAGCCGTGACGTGATGGTTACCGACTCTGGAAACACCATATATTTT. Amino acid sequence: CASSRDVMVTDSGNTIYF.

The CDR3 coding sequence is TGCGCCAGCAGCAAGGACAGGAGCACAGATACGCAGTATTTT. Protein: CASSKDRSTDTQYF. The V call is TRBV5-1, the J call TRBJ2-3, with 7 positions matching TRBD1. Germline loops: CDR1 SGHRS, CDR2 YFSETQ. The CDR3 totals 14 residues. V lost 4 bases to trimming and J lost 0 bases; unmatched junction nucleotides: 2.

This sequence joins TRBV12-3 or TRBV12-4 and TRBJ2-3; D may be TRBD1 (6 bases). Deletions cut 5 bases from V and 2 bases from J, with 11 bases between. This CDR3 spans 14 amino acids. The CDR3 nucleotides are TGTGCCAGCAGTCTTGGACAGACCACAGATACGCAGTATTTT. Amino acids: CASSLGQTTDTQYF.

This clonotype has a handful of counts. The V call is TRBV7-9, the J call TRBJ2-5, with TRBD1 matching 9 bases. Germline V gene lookup returns CDR1 SEHNR and CDR2 FQNEAQ (reference sequence). This CDR3 has 15 residues. V trimming: 6 bases; J trimming: 5 bases; junction bases outside the gene matches: 10. CDR3 DNA: TGTGCCAGCAGAACCACGAACAGGGGGCTCGAGACCCAGTACTTC. It specifies CASRTTNRGLETQYF.

This clonotype showed up just a few times. The J gene is TRBJ1-5, the V gene TRBV4-3; unclear D gene. V was shortened by 0 bases and J by 1 base, with 7 bases between the two germline ends. This CDR3 spans 15 amino acids. From germline, CDR1 is LGHNA and CDR2 YSLEER. The CDR3 loop reads CASSQEVGSNQPQHF. CDR3 in DNA: TGCGCCAGCAGCCAAGAAGTGGGGAGCAATCAGCCCCAGCATTTT.

This clonotype occurred a few times. This chain links TRBV11-1 with TRBJ2-1; possibly TRBD2 for D (5 bases). This CDR3 is built from 12 residues. V lost 5 bases and J lost 7, with 9 bases in between. CDR1 is SGHAT and CDR2 is FQDESV in the germline V gene (reference sequence). The CDR3: CASSGGLNEQFF. The CDR3 coding sequence is TGTGCCAGCAGCGGCGGGTTAAATGAGCAGTTCTTC.